The clone carrying this T cell receptor beta chain occurred a few times. The antigen is unknown. The treatment here: roughly 10-day PBMC culture with coronavirus spike peptide pools or control peptides (ViraFEST assay). These data come from a study of vaccination and CD4 T cells after COVID-19. The CDR3 length is 16 residues. The germline CDR1 and CDR2 sequences are SEHNR and FQNEAQ (reference sequence). J gave up 4 bases and V 3 bases, and 6 bases lay outside the gene matches. Cultured CD4+ T cell DNA was sequenced using the Oncomine TCR Beta short-read assay. TCRdb re-analysed the PCR reads in MiXCR, keeping a single row per CDR3 protein. The sample shows roughly 19,000 distinct CDR3 sequences, about 56% of them seen only once.

This chain uses TRBV7-9 with TRBJ2-2, with 9 bases aligning to TRBD1. The receptor was derived from a human donor who had recovered from COVID-19. The specimen was CD4+ T cells from blood, cultured in vitro. The CDR3 nucleotides read TGTGCCAGCAGCTTCGTACAGGGGGCGGGCACCGGGGAGCTGTTTTTT. The encoded protein is CASSFVQGAGTGELFF.